A single sample is the source of the 19 T cell receptor beta chains below, sequenced in a study of T cells in Graves' hyperthyroidism and ophthalmopathy. RNA transcripts gave rise to amplified TCR beta CDR3 regions. A first-round RT-PCR of the TCR CDR3 used the HTBI primer set. MiXCR, applied by TCRdb to the multiplex PCR reads, yields one record per CDR3 protein. The table has about 610,000 distinct CDR3 sequences, roughly 14% seen once; the top ten hold around 4.5%. The source material was blood. Receptor source: a woman aged 35 to 49 with Graves' ophthalmopathy.

Notes on this clonotype: An end of the junction differs from the germline gene, which may be a read error. This sequence joins TRBV14 and TRBJ2-4; D remains ambiguous. The CDR3 runs 14 residues. Looked up from germline, CDR1 is SGHDN and CDR2 is FVKESK. CDR3 nucleotide sequence: TGTGCCAGCAGCCAAGAGGCTAGATCGAACATTCCGTACTTC. Protein product: CASSQEARSNIPYF.

This clonotype showed up many times. Germline is not matched at one junction end, which may reflect a read error. The chain links TRBV29-1 to TRBJ1-1, with D possibly being TRBD1 (5 bases). This CDR3 region has 14 residues. The germline gives CDR1 SQVTM, CDR2 ANQGSEA. The CDR3 sequence is CSVVGDPMNAEAFF. DNA of the CDR3: TGCAGCGTTGTAGGGGACCCCATGAACGCTGAAGCTTTCTTT.

A few counts support this clonotype. This chain connects TRBV6-5 to TRBJ1-1; no clear D. The germline gives CDR1 MNHEY, CDR2 SVGAGI. This CDR3 has 12 residues. V gave up 6 bases and J gave up 2 bases, with 7 bases separating them. The CDR3 protein is CASRRYNTEAFF. DNA for the CDR3: TGTGCCAGCAGGAGATATAACACTGAAGCTTTCTTT.

This clonotype was seen many times. The chain couples TRBV12-3 or TRBV12-4 to TRBJ2-7; 7 bases line up with TRBD1. V dropped 2 bases and J dropped 3; count of bases not matched to a gene: 4. The CDR3 spans 14 residues. The CDR3 DNA is TGTGCCAGCAGTTTACAACAGGGGCACTACGAGCAGTACTTC. Translating it yields CASSLQQGHYEQYF.

The chain uses TRBV7-3 and TRBJ1-2; D possibly corresponds to TRBD1 (5 bases). V lost 3 bases and J 8 bases, leaving 13 bases between the germline ends. Germline values: CDR1 SGHTA, CDR2 FQGTGA. The CDR3 totals 13 residues. CDR3 loop: CASSFQGGLGYTF. The DNA of the CDR3 is TGTGCCAGCAGCTTTCAGGGTGGGTTGGGCTACACCTTC.

This clonotype has a count of ten or more. The chain couples TRBV6-1 to TRBJ2-5; D not resolved. The CDR3 runs to 13 residues. Germline loops: CDR1 MNHNS, CDR2 SASEGT. The V end was cut by 4 bases, the J end by 3 bases, with 9 bases between. The CDR3 DNA reads as TGTGCCAGCAGTGTCAGCCAGAAAGAGACCCAGTACTTC. Its protein is CASSVSQKETQYF.

This clonotype was seen repeatedly, ten times or more. This chain connects TRBV7-2 to TRBJ2-7, with D unresolved. Trimming removed 1 base from V and 6 bases from J, with 16 bases in between. The CDR3 length is 15 residues. From germline, CDR1 is SGHTA and CDR2 FQGNSA. CDR3 region: CASSLVPSGGREQYF. The CDR3 nucleotides are TGTGCCAGCAGCTTAGTCCCTAGTGGCGGCCGCGAGCAGTACTTC.

This clonotype has ten or more counts. V is TRBV30 and J is TRBJ2-7; maybe TRBD2 (6 bases). The CDR3 totals 14 residues. Germline lookup yields CDR1 GTSNPN and CDR2 SVGIG (reference sequence). Trimming cost V 4 bases and J 3 bases, with 16 bases left between them. The CDR3 sequence is CAWTRETRIYEQYF. CDR3 DNA sequence: TGTGCCTGGACTAGGGAGACTAGGATCTACGAGCAGTACTTC.

This clonotype was seen many times. V usage is TRBV27 and J usage is TRBJ1-6; tentative D call: TRBD1 (5 bases). The germline gives CDR1 MNHEY, CDR2 SMNVEV (reference sequence). This CDR3 has 15 amino acids. The V and J ends lost 0 bases and 7 bases respectively, with 10 bases between them. This CDR3 reads CASSLSPGLNSPLHF. The CDR3 DNA follows: TGTGCCAGCAGTTTATCCCCAGGGCTAAATTCACCCCTCCACTTT.

The V gene is TRBV27, the J gene TRBJ1-1, with D tentatively TRBD1 (5 bases). The CDR3 loop spans 17 amino acids. The germline CDR1 and CDR2 sequences are MNHEY and SMNVEV (reference sequence). Trimming took off 5 bases at V and 2 bases at J, with 21 bases between the two ends. CDR3 amino acids: CASSPSHAMGPNTEAFF. CDR3 nucleotides: TGTGCCAGCAGTCCCTCCCATGCGATGGGGCCCAACACTGAAGCTTTCTTT.

A word on this clonotype: Since a much larger clone is just one base distant, this may be a read error. The conserved phenylalanine or tryptophan is not found at the CDR3 terminus, so this likely reflects a read error. The chain recombines TRBV20-1 with TRBJ2-7, with 11 bases identical to TRBD2. The CDR3 runs 13 residues. CDR1 and CDR2 from the germline V gene are DFQATT and SNEGSKA (reference sequence). The CDR3 region has the DNA TGCAGCATAGCGGGAGGGCCCTCCTACGAGCAGTACCTC. Amino acids: CSIAGGPSYEQYL.

This clonotype was recorded at least ten times. This chain links TRBV6-1 with TRBJ2-7; 8 positions match TRBD2. CDR3 length equals 15 residues. Per the germline V gene, CDR1 is MNHNS and CDR2 is SASEGT. The ends lost 2 bases at V and 5 bases at J; junction bases unmatched: 8. In nucleotides, the CDR3 is TGTGCCAGCAGTGAACTACCGGGAGGGCCGGACGAGCAGTACTTC. This sequence encodes CASSELPGGPDEQYF.

This clonotype was seen repeatedly, ten times or more. V gene TRBV6-5 combines with J gene TRBJ2-7; D perhaps matches TRBD1 (6 bases). Between the trimmed V and J ends, which lost 2 bases and 5 bases, there was a span of 13 bases. Germline V gene sequence: CDR1 MNHEY, CDR2 SVGAGI. The CDR3 contains 14 residues. CDR3 amino acids: CASSYAGTLDEQYF. In nucleotides, the CDR3 is TGTGCCAGCAGTTACGCCGGGACATTAGACGAGCAGTACTTC.

The chain links TRBV24-1 to TRBJ2-5; 9 bases line up with TRBD1. The CDR3 runs 16 residues. J lost 2 bases, V lost 3 bases, and 6 bases had no gene match. Germline-derived CDR1 and CDR2 are KGHDR and SFDVKD. The DNA of the CDR3 is TGTGCCACCAGTGATAGCGGGACAGGGAGTCAAGAGACCCAGTACTTC. Amino acids: CATSDSGTGSQETQYF.

Ten or more counts support this clonotype. This chain uses TRBV12-3 or TRBV12-4 with TRBJ2-3; D is ambiguous. The CDR3 is made up of 13 amino acids. The ends were cut back, 1 base at V and 2 bases at J, with 4 bases in the middle. The CDR3 reads CASSLGYTDTQYF. The DNA of the CDR3 is TGTGCCAGCAGTTTAGGCTACACAGATACGCAGTATTTT.

This clonotype was counted a few times. This rearrangement joins TRBV6-1 to TRBJ1-2; D is uncertain. Per germline, CDR1 MNHNS and CDR2 SASEGT. Trimming took off 6 bases at V and 6 bases at J, with 14 bases between the two ends. The CDR3 extends over 13 amino acids. DNA of the CDR3: TGTGCCAGCAGCCCCCGCAACGTTAATGGCTACACCTTC. This gives the protein CASSPRNVNGYTF.

The V gene is TRBV20-1, the J gene TRBJ1-5; TRBD1 agrees at 11 bases. The CDR3 length is 13 residues. Germline V gives CDR1 DFQATT, CDR2 SNEGSKA (reference sequence). V shed 3 bases and J 8 bases; nucleotides not matched to a gene: 3. CDR3 in amino acids: CSASGGQGEPQHF. CDR3 DNA: TGCAGTGCTAGTGGGGGACAGGGGGAGCCCCAGCATTTT.

The sample holds a few counts of this clonotype. In DNA form, the CDR3 reads TGTGCCAGCAGTTTATCCACTAGCATCGCCAGCGAGCAGTACTTC. Translated: CASSLSTSIASEQYF. J is TRBJ2-7 and V is TRBV28; TRBD2 might be the D (6 bases). CDR1 is MDHEN, CDR2 SYDVKM, per germline. The CDR3 totals 15 residues. Trimming removed 1 base from V and 6 bases from J, with 16 bases in between.

This clonotype was observed at least ten times. The chain uses TRBV28 and TRBJ2-7; D ambiguous. The V end was cut by 3 bases, the J end by 0 bases, with 27 bases between. Germline lookup yields CDR1 MDHEN and CDR2 SYDVKM. The CDR3 length is 20 residues. This CDR3 is CASSFWPPTKMEPDSYEQYF. CDR3 bases: TGTGCCAGCAGTTTCTGGCCTCCCACGAAAATGGAGCCAGACTCCTACGAGCAGTACTTC.